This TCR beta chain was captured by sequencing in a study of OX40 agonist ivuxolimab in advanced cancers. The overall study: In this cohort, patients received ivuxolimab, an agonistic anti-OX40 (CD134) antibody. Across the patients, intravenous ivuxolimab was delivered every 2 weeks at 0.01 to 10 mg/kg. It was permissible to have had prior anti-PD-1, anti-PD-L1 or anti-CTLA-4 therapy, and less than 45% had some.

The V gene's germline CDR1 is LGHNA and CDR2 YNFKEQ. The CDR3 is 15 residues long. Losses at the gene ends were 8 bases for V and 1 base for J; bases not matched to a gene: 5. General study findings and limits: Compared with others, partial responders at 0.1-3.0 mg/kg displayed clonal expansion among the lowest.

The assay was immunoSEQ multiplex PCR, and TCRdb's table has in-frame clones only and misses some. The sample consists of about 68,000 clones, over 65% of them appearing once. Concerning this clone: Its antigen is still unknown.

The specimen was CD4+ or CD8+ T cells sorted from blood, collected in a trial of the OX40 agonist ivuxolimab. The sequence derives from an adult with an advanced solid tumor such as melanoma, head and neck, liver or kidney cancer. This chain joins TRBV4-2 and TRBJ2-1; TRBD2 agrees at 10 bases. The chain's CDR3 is CASAIAGGSYNEQFF. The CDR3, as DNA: TGTGCCAGCGCTATAGCGGGGGGATCCTACAATGAGCAGTTCTTC.